Reported below is one T cell receptor beta chain. Its antigen is as yet unknown. TCRdb reanalysed the reads using MiXCR and keeps one entry per CDR3 protein. The sample consists of 600,000 to 700,000 distinct CDR3 sequences, roughly 36% of them appearing once. These data are taken from a study of T cell repertoires in cytomegalovirus infection. The V end was cut by 0 bases, the J end by 2 bases, with 16 bases between. CDR3 size: 17 residues. Germline V gene sequence: CDR1 SGHVS, CDR2 FQNEAQ. The source was cultured PBMCs, collected from culture after CMV antigen stimulation. This clonotype was obtained from a human donor in good health (CMV status not recorded). Some clones in this sample may be carry-over from other donors' samples. J is TRBJ1-2 and V is TRBV7-8; weak D call: TRBD1 (6 bases). DNA for the CDR3: TGTGCCAGCAGCTTAGCCCCAGGGGCCACTATAAACTATGGCTACACCTTC. Its protein product is CASSLAPGATINYGYTF. Variable domain in full (rest from reference TRBV7-8 and TRBJ1-2): GAGVSQSPRYKVAKRGQDVALRCDPISGHVSLFWYQQALGQGPEFLTYFQNEAQLDKSGLPSDRFFAERPEGSVSTLKIQRTQQEDSAVYLCASSLAPGATINYGYTFGSGTRLTVV.